These 17 T cell receptor beta chains originate from one sample sequenced in a study of T cell responses to AZD1222 COVID-19 vaccine. This table comes from immunoSEQ multiplex PCR, and its TCRdb copy is limited to in-frame clones, with some not included. The sample carries approximately 150,000 clones, more than 70% recorded once. Here the sequenced sample was peripheral blood, taken on day 0 of AZD1222 vaccination. These receptors were collected from an adult in good health.

V and J are TRBV19 and TRBJ2-5; D is possibly TRBD2 (6 bases). The CDR3 runs to 12 residues. Trimming left V 8 bases short and J 4 bases short, with 11 bases between. Germline CDR1 reads LNHDA; CDR2 reads SQIVND (reference sequence). CDR3: CASLGGGETQYF. The DNA for the CDR3 is TGTGCCAGTCTGGGGGGAGGAGAGACCCAGTACTTC.

The chain combines TRBV3-1 (or the pseudogene TRBV3-2) with TRBJ1-1, with no clear D. The length of the CDR3 is 14 residues. The ends were cut back, 4 bases at V and 2 bases at J, with 11 bases in the middle. CDR1 and CDR2 from the germline V gene are LGHDT and YNNKEL (reference sequence). DNA for the CDR3: TGTGCCAGCAGCCGAGAAGGACTAAACACTGAAGCTTTCTTT. It is translated as CASSREGLNTEAFF.

This clone was detected only once. J is TRBJ1-2 and V is TRBV19; 12 bases fit TRBD1. This CDR3 is built from 15 residues. V dropped 2 bases and J dropped 6; count of bases not matched to a gene: 4. Germline values: CDR1 LNHDA, CDR2 SQIVND (reference sequence). CDR3 DNA sequence: TGTGCCAGTAGTATATCCGGGACAGGGGGCGATGGCTACACCTTC. Residues: CASSISGTGGDGYTF.

The chain has TRBV9 and TRBJ2-2; no reliable D call. Per the germline V gene, CDR1 is SGDLS and CDR2 is YYNGEE. The CDR3 is made up of 13 amino acids. V was pared by 4 bases and J by 7 bases, with 11 bases between. CDR3 DNA sequence: TGTGCCAGCAGCCCCCAGTCGTTCGGGGAGCTGTTTTTT. It encodes CASSPQSFGELFF.

The genes are TRBV30 and TRBJ1-6; D call uncertain. The V gene's germline CDR1 is GTSNPN and CDR2 SVGIG (reference sequence). The CDR3 covers 12 residues. V was shortened by 3 bases and J by 10 bases, with 10 bases between the two germline ends. This CDR3 is CAWSPTSSPLHF. As DNA, the CDR3 is TGTGCCTGGAGCCCAACTTCCTCACCCCTCCACTTT.

The chain employs TRBV5-1 and TRBJ1-2; D is undetermined. The CDR3 has 9 residues. Trimming shortened V by 6 bases and J by 6 bases, and 3 bases separated the two germline ends. Germline CDR1 and CDR2: SGHRS and YFSETQ. CDR3: CASKHGYTF. CDR3 in DNA: TGCGCCAGCAAACATGGCTACACCTTC.

The V gene is TRBV30, the J gene TRBJ1-2, with D unresolved. CDR1 is GTSNPN, CDR2 SVGIG, per germline (reference sequence). The V gene lost 6 bases and the J gene lost 4 bases, with 15 bases spanning the gap. The CDR3 loop spans 13 amino acids. The CDR3 here is CACPAGRIYGYTF. CDR3 nucleotides: TGTGCCTGCCCGGCGGGCAGAATCTATGGCTACACCTTC.

The chain has TRBV7-8 and TRBJ2-6; 8 bases agree with TRBD1. The CDR3 consists of 18 residues. The trim removed 3 bases at V and 4 bases at J, leaving 11 bases unmatched. Germline assignment: CDR1 SGHVS and CDR2 FQNEAQ. The CDR3 region is CASSFTGTGETGANVLTF. In nucleotides, the CDR3 is TGTGCCAGCAGCTTCACCGGGACAGGAGAAACGGGGGCCAACGTCCTGACTTTC.

The chain employs TRBV6-2 or TRBV6-3 and TRBJ2-1, with 7 bases aligning to TRBD2. The V gene's germline CDR1 is MNHEY and CDR2 SVGEGT. This CDR3 has 17 amino acids. After removal of 2 bases from V and 4 bases from J, the junction contained 11 bases not matched to a gene. The CDR3 region has the DNA TGTGCCAGCAGTTACAGAGCCGGTTCTAGCGGATACAATGAGCAGTTCTTC. It codes for CASSYRAGSSGYNEQFF.

With respect to this clone: In the same sample, other DNA sequences code for this CDR3. The chain carries TRBV6-5 and TRBJ2-1, with 13 bases matching TRBD2. CDR1 is MNHEY and CDR2 is SVGAGI in the germline V gene. The CDR3 extends over 15 amino acids. V shed 6 bases and J 4 bases; nucleotides not matched to a gene: 3. The CDR3 reads CASSPGLAGYNEQFF. The CDR3 DNA follows: TGTGCCAGCAGCCCGGGACTAGCGGGATACAATGAGCAGTTCTTC.

The chain recombines TRBV5-1 with TRBJ2-7; 7 bases fit TRBD2. V lost 2 bases, J lost 3 bases, and 5 bases stayed unmatched. Germline CDR1 reads SGHRS; CDR2 reads YFSETQ. This CDR3 spans 14 amino acids. The CDR3 protein is CASSFGTIVYEQYF. The CDR3 DNA sequence: TGCGCCAGCAGCTTTGGGACTATCGTCTACGAGCAGTACTTC.

CDR3 in DNA: TGTGCCAGCAGTTCAGTGAGAGCTTTCTTT. Translated: CASSSVRAFF. The rearrangement joins TRBV28 to TRBJ1-1; the D is unclear. Trimming pared 4 bases from V and 10 bases from J, leaving 7 bases between. The CDR3 is 10 amino acids. Germline V CDR1 and CDR2: MDHEN, SYDVKM.

The genes are TRBV19 and TRBJ1-1; tentative D call: TRBD1 (5 bases). Per germline, CDR1 LNHDA and CDR2 SQIVND (reference sequence). The CDR3 sequence is 14 residues long. With 5 bases removed from V and 10 bases from J, the gap between germline ends came to 20 bases. The CDR3 nucleotides are TGTGCCAGTAGTGCACCGGGACCCCGAACGGGAGCTTTCTTT. Protein: CASSAPGPRTGAFF.

V usage is TRBV20-1 and J usage is TRBJ1-5; D ambiguous. The germline V gene encodes CDR1 DFQATT and CDR2 SNEGSKA (reference sequence). This CDR3 has 14 amino acids. Trimming shortened V by 3 bases and J by 0 bases, and 9 bases separated the two germline ends. The CDR3 region is CSASSSYSNQPQHF. CDR3 nucleotides: TGCAGTGCTAGTAGCAGTTATAGCAATCAGCCCCAGCATTTT.

The rearrangement links TRBV28 to TRBJ1-5; perhaps TRBD1 as D (5 bases). Germline CDR1 MDHEN, CDR2 SYDVKM. Trimming took off 3 bases at V and 2 bases at J, with 11 bases between the two ends. The CDR3 loop spans 15 amino acids. The CDR3 DNA is TGTGCCAGCAGTTTCCGAACAGGAGGCAATCAGCCCCAGCATTTT. This codes for CASSFRTGGNQPQHF.

This chain uses TRBV6-4 with TRBJ1-1; weak D call: TRBD1 (6 bases). The CDR3 runs to 13 residues. Per germline, CDR1 MRHNA and CDR2 SNTAGT. V shed 3 bases and J shed 2 bases, with 7 bases lying between them. CDR3 DNA: TGTGCCAGCAGTGAACAGGGAAACACTGAAGCTTTCTTT. It yields the protein CASSEQGNTEAFF.

In its sample, this clone was seen a few times. CDR3 DNA: TGTGCCAGCAGTTTAGGGGTCCGCACTGAAGCTTTCTTT. It encodes CASSLGVRTEAFF. J is TRBJ1-1 and V is TRBV27; the D is unclear. CDR1 is MNHEY, CDR2 SMNVEV, per germline (reference sequence). CDR3 length: 13 amino acids. Trimming removed 2 bases at V and 4 bases at J, with 8 bases between.